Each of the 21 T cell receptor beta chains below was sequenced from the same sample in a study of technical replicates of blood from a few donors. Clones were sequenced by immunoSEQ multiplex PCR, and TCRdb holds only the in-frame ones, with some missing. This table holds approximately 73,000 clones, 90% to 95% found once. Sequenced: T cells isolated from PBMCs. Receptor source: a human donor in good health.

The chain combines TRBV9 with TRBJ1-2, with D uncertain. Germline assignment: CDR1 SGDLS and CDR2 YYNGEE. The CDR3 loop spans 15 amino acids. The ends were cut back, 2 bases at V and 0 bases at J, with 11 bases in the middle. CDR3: CASSVWGGPNYGYTF. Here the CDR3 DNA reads TGTGCCAGCAGCGTGTGGGGAGGCCCTAACTATGGCTACACCTTC.

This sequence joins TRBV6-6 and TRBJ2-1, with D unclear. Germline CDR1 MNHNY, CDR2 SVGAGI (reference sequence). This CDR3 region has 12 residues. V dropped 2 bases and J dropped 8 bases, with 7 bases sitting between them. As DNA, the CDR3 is TGTGCCAGCAGTTACCGCCCGGATGAGCAGTTCTTC. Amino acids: CASSYRPDEQFF.

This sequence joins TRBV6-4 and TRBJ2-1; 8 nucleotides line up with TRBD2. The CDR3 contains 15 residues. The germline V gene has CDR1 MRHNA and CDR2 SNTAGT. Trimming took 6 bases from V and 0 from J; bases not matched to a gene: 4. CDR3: CASSRSGSSYNEQFF. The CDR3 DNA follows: TGTGCCAGCAGCCGAAGCGGGAGCTCCTACAATGAGCAGTTCTTC.

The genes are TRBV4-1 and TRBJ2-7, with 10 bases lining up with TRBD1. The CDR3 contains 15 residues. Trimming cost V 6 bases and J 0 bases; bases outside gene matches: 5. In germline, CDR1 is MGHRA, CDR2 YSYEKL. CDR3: CASRERDRGSYEQYF. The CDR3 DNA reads TGCGCCAGCAGAGAGAGGGACAGGGGCTCCTACGAGCAGTACTTC.

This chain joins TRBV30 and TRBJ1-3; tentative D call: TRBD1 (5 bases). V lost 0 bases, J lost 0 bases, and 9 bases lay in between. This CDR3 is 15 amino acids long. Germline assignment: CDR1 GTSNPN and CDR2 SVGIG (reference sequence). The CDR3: CAWSVGVSSGNTIYF. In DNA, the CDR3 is TGTGCCTGGAGTGTAGGGGTCAGCTCTGGAAACACCATATATTTT.

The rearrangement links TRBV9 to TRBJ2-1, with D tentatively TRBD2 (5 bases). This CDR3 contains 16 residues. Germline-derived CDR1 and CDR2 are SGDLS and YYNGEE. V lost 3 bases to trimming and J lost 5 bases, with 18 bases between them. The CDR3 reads CASSGTLAAGDNEQFF. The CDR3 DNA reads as TGTGCCAGCAGCGGTACCCTAGCTGCAGGCGACAATGAGCAGTTCTTC.

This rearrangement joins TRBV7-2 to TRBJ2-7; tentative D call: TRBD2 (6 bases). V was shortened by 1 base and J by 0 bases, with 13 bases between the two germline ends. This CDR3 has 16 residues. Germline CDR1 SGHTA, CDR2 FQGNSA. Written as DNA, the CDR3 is TGTGCCAGCAGCTTAGGGTGGGGCGGGACCTCCTACGAGCAGTACTTC. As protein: CASSLGWGGTSYEQYF. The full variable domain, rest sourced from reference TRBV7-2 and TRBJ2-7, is GAGVSQSPSNKVTEKGKDVELRCDPISGHTALYWYRQSLGQGLEFLIYFQGNSAPDKSGLPSDRFSAERTGGSVSTLTIQRTQQEDSAVYLCASSLGWGGTSYEQYFGPGTRLTVT.

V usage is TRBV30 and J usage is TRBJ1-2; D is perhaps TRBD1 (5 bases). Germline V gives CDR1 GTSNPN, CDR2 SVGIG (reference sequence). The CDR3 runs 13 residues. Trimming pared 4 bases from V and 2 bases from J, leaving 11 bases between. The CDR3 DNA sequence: TGTGCCTGGACCAGGGTAGGCAACTATGGCTACACCTTC. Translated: CAWTRVGNYGYTF.

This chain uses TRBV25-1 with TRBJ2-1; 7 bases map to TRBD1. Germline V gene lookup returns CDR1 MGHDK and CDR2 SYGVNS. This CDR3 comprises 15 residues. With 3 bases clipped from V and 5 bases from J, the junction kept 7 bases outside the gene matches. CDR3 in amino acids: CASSDFGTANNEQFF. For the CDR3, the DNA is TGTGCCAGCAGTGACTTCGGGACAGCTAACAATGAGCAGTTCTTC.

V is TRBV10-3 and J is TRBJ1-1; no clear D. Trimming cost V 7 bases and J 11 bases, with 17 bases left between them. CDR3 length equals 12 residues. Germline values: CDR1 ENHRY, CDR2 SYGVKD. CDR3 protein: CAIKAGGRDAFF. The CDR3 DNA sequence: TGTGCCATCAAGGCCGGCGGTAGAGACGCTTTCTTT.

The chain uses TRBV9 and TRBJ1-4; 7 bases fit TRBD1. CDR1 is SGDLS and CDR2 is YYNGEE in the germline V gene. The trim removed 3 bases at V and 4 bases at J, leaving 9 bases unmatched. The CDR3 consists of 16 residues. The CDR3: CASSASRDRLNEKLFF. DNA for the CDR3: TGTGCCAGCAGCGCCTCCCGGGACAGACTTAATGAAAAACTGTTTTTT.

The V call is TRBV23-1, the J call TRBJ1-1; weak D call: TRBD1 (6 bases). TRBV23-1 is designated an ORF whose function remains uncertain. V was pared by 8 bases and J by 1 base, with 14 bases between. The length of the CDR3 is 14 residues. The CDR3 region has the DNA TGCGCCAGCTTTAACAGGGCCAGGAACACTGAAGCTTTCTTT. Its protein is CASFNRARNTEAFF.

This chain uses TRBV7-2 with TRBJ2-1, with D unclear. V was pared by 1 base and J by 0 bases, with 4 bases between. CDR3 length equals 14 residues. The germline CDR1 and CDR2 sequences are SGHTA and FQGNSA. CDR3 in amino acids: CASSLGVSYNEQFF. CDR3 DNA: TGTGCCAGCAGCTTAGGCGTCTCCTACAATGAGCAGTTCTTC.

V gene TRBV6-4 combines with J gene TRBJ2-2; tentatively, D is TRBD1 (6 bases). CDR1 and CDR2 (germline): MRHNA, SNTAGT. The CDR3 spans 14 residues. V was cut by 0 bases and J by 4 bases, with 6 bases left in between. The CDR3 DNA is TGTGCCAGCAGTGACTCGACAGGCACCGGGGAGCTGTTTTTT. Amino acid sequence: CASSDSTGTGELFF.

This CDR3 is CASSRGTSGTYEQYF. The CDR3 DNA reads TGCGCCAGCAGCCGTGGGACTAGCGGGACCTACGAGCAGTACTTC. The chain uses TRBV4-3 and TRBJ2-7; TRBD2 matches at 13 bases. The CDR3 loop spans 15 amino acids. Germline CDR1 reads LGHNA; CDR2 reads YSLEER. V lost 4 bases and J lost 2; bases outside the gene matches: 2.

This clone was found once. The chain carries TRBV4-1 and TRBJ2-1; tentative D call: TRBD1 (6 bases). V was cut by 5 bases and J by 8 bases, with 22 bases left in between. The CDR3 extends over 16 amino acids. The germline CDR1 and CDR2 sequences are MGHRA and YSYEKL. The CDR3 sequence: CASSFRGRQANDEQFF. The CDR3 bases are TGCGCCAGCAGCTTCCGAGGGAGACAGGCCAACGATGAGCAGTTCTTC.

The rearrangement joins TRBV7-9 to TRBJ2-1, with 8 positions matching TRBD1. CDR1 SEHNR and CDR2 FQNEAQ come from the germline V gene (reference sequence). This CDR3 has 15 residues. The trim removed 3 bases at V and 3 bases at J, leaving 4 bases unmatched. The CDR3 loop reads CASSLWDRHYNEQFF. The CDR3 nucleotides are TGTGCCAGCAGCTTGTGGGACAGGCACTACAATGAGCAGTTCTTC.

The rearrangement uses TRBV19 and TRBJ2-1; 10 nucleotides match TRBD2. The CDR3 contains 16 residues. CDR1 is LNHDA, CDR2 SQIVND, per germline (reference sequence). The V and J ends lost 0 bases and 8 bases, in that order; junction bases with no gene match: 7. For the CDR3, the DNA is TGTGCCAGTAGTATAGATCGAGTAGCGGGAGGATATGAGCAGTTCTTC. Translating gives CASSIDRVAGGYEQFF.

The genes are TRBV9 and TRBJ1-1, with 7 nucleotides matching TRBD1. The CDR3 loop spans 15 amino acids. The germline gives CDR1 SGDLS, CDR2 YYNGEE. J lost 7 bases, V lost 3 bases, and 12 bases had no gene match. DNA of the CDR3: TGTGCCAGCAGCGGTTACCCGGGACAGATAGATGAAGCTTTCTTT. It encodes CASSGYPGQIDEAFF.

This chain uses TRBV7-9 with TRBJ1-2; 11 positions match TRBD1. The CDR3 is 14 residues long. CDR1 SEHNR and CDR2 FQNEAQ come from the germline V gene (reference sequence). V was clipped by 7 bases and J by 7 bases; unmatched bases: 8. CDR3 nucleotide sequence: TGTGCCAGCACGGGCGGGACAGGGGGGAGTGGCTACACCTTC. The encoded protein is CASTGGTGGSGYTF.

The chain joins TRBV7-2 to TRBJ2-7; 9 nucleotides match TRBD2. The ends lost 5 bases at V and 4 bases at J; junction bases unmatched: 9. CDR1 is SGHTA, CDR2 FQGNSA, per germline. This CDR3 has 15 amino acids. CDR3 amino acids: CASSEGGTSWYEQYF. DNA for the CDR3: TGTGCCAGCAGCGAGGGGGGGACTAGCTGGTACGAGCAGTACTTC.